The source of this T cell receptor (beta chain) is a study of shared clonotypes between healthy human individuals. Study as a whole: The study enrolled two women and three men aged 18 to 49. Per-donor plates numbered three CD4 naive, three CD4 memory, two CD8 naive and one CD8 memory.

V lost 6 bases, J lost 0 bases, and 9 bases lay in between. This CDR3 spans 14 amino acids. Germline CDR1 reads MNHEY; CDR2 reads SMNVEV (reference sequence). As originally analysed: Without quality scores, immunoSEQ junctional reads could not be filtered like full-length reads. Using immunoSEQ multiplex PCR, the repertoire was profiled, and TCRdb retains in-frame clones only, with some absent. That table is the source of V, J and clone size, and D and trimming were worked out from the DNA. In the table there are 1,500,000 or so clones, around 97% of which are singletons. The donors, healthy adults who were HIV-negative, had experienced no recent acute infections or vaccinations.

The genes are TRBV27 and TRBJ1-3; D gene ambiguous. Source material: naive CD4+ T cells sorted from blood. As for subset: CD45RA+ positively selected. The clonotype originates from a young man in good health. CDR3 bases: TGTGCCAGCAGCCCGGGATTCTCTGGAAACACCATATATTTT. This gives the protein CASSPGFSGNTIYF.